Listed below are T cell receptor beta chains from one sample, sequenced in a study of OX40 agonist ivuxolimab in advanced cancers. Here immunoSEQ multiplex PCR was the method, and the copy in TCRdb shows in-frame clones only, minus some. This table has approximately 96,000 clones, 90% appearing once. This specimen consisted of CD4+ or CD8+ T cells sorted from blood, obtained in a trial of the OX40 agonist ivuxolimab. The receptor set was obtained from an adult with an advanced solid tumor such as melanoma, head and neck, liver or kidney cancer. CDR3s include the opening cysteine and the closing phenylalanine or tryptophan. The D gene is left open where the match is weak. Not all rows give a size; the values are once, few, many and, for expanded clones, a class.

CDR3 protein: CASSIGQTRVEKLFF; CDR3 DNA: TGTGCCAGTAGTATAGGCCAGACAAGGGTGGAAAAACTGTTTTTT; D gene: NA; J gene: TRBJ1-4; V gene: TRBV19; clone size: NA
CDR3 protein: CASSYGLAEGKQFF; CDR3 DNA: TGTGCCAGCAGTTACGGTCTAGCGGAAGGCAAGCAGTTCTTC; D gene: TRBD2; J gene: TRBJ2-1; V gene: TRBV6-6; clone size: NA
CDR3 protein: CASRGRPAADTQYF; CDR3 DNA: TGTGCCAGCAGAGGGCGGCCCGCCGCAGATACGCAGTATTTT; D gene: NA; J gene: TRBJ2-3; V gene: TRBV5-6; clone size: NA
CDR3 protein: CASSGPGHTGGEYNEQFF; CDR3 DNA: TGTGCCAGCAGTGGGCCGGGACACACGGGGGGGGAATACAATGAGCAGTTCTTC; D gene: TRBD2; J gene: TRBJ2-1; V gene: TRBV27; clone size: NA
CDR3 protein: CASSLPSNQPQHF; CDR3 DNA: TGTGCCAGCAGTTTACCGTCAAATCAGCCCCAGCATTTT; D gene: NA; J gene: TRBJ1-5; V gene: TRBV28; clone size: NA
CDR3 protein: CASGQQGRTNEKLFF; CDR3 DNA: TGTGCCAGCGGACAACAGGGGCGGACTAATGAAAAACTGTTTTTT; D gene: TRBD1; J gene: TRBJ1-4; V gene: TRBV6-6; clone size: NA
CDR3 protein: CASSAGTGYEKLFF; CDR3 DNA: TGTGCCAGCAGTGCCGGGACAGGGTACGAAAAACTGTTTTTT; D gene: TRBD1; J gene: TRBJ1-4; V gene: TRBV2; clone size: NA
CDR3 protein: CASSLGTTLGGNEQFF; CDR3 DNA: TGTGCCAGCAGCCTCGGGACTACCTTAGGGGGCAATGAGCAGTTCTTC; D gene: NA; J gene: TRBJ2-1; V gene: TRBV7-6; clone size: NA
CDR3 protein: CASSQNNQTGGADTQYF; CDR3 DNA: TGCGCCAGCAGTCAAAATAACCAGACAGGGGGCGCAGATACGCAGTATTTT; D gene: TRBD1; J gene: TRBJ2-3; V gene: TRBV23-1; clone size: NA
CDR3 protein: CASSLDRSLYYYEQYF; CDR3 DNA: TGTGCCAGCAGCTTAGACAGGTCCTTATATTACTACGAGCAGTACTTC; D gene: NA; J gene: TRBJ2-7; V gene: TRBV7-2; clone size: NA
CDR3 protein: CASSLEGTEQETQYF; CDR3 DNA: TGTGCCAGCAGCTTAGAAGGGACAGAGCAAGAGACCCAGTACTTC; D gene: TRBD1; J gene: TRBJ2-5; V gene: TRBV11-3; clone size: NA
CDR3 protein: CSATQNDGYTF; CDR3 DNA: TGCAGTGCCACCCAGAATGATGGCTACACCTTC; D gene: NA; J gene: TRBJ1-2; V gene: TRBV20-1; clone size: NA
CDR3 protein: CASSLQAWELFF; CDR3 DNA: TGTGCCAGTAGCTTACAGGCGTGGGAGCTGTTTTTT; D gene: NA; J gene: TRBJ2-2; V gene: TRBV19; clone size: NA
CDR3 protein: CASSIIADPTYEQYF; CDR3 DNA: TGTGCCAGTAGTATTATAGCGGACCCAACCTACGAGCAGTACTTC; D gene: NA; J gene: TRBJ2-7; V gene: TRBV19; clone size: NA
CDR3 protein: CASSPQGRDYGYTF; CDR3 DNA: TGTGCCAGTAGTCCCCAGGGGAGGGACTATGGCTACACCTTC; D gene: NA; J gene: TRBJ1-2; V gene: TRBV19; clone size: NA
CDR3 protein: CASSLVGTDRGDTQYF; CDR3 DNA: TGCGCCAGCAGCTTGGTCGGGACGGATCGTGGAGATACGCAGTATTTT; D gene: NA; J gene: TRBJ2-3; V gene: TRBV5-1; clone size: NA
CDR3 protein: CASSLGPGYGYTF; CDR3 DNA: TGTGCCAGCAGTTTGGGGCCAGGCTATGGCTACACCTTC; D gene: NA; J gene: TRBJ1-2; V gene: TRBV28; clone size: NA
CDR3 protein: CASRSENTEAFF; CDR3 DNA: TGTGCCAGTAGATCTGAAAACACTGAAGCTTTCTTT; D gene: NA; J gene: TRBJ1-1; V gene: TRBV19; clone size: NA
CDR3 protein: CATSRDLGQGTKRYYEQYF; CDR3 DNA: TGTGCCACCAGCAGAGATCTGGGACAGGGGACCAAACGCTACTACGAGCAGTACTTC; D gene: TRBD1; J gene: TRBJ2-7; V gene: TRBV15; clone size: NA
CDR3 protein: CASSSLRSSHNEQFF; CDR3 DNA: TGTGCCAGCAGTAGCCTACGGTCATCCCACAATGAGCAGTTCTTC; D gene: NA; J gene: TRBJ2-1; V gene: TRBV2; clone size: NA
CDR3 protein: CASSINLNTEAFF; CDR3 DNA: TGTGCCAGTAGTATCAACCTGAACACTGAAGCTTTCTTT; D gene: NA; J gene: TRBJ1-1; V gene: TRBV19; clone size: NA
CDR3 protein: CASSIGSGTGGVYEQYF; CDR3 DNA: TGTGCCAGTAGTATAGGCTCCGGGACAGGGGGCGTCTACGAGCAGTACTTC; D gene: TRBD1; J gene: TRBJ2-7; V gene: TRBV19; clone size: NA
CDR3 protein: CASSWRQGSSNQPQHF; CDR3 DNA: TGTGCCAGCAGTTGGAGACAGGGTTCGAGCAATCAGCCCCAGCATTTT; D gene: TRBD1; J gene: TRBJ1-5; V gene: TRBV5-8; clone size: once
CDR3 protein: CASSGPANTEAFF; CDR3 DNA: TGTGCCAGCAGTGGGCCAGCGAACACTGAAGCTTTCTTT; D gene: NA; J gene: TRBJ1-1; V gene: TRBV6-5; clone size: NA
CDR3 protein: CASCSPSGSSYNEQFF; CDR3 DNA: TGTGCCAGCTGTTCACCTAGCGGGAGCTCCTACAATGAGCAGTTCTTC; D gene: TRBD2; J gene: TRBJ2-1; V gene: TRBV28; clone size: NA
CDR3 protein: CASREGQYNEQFF; CDR3 DNA: TGTGCCAGCAGGGAGGGGCAGTACAATGAGCAGTTCTTC; D gene: NA; J gene: TRBJ2-1; V gene: TRBV2; clone size: NA
CDR3 protein: CASSLGLEMGTQYF; CDR3 DNA: TGTGCCAGCAGCTTAGGGCTAGAGATGGGGACCCAGTACTTC; D gene: NA; J gene: TRBJ2-5; V gene: TRBV7-9; clone size: NA
CDR3 protein: CASSATSGPGSETQYF; CDR3 DNA: TGTGCCAGCTCAGCGACTAGCGGTCCCGGGAGTGAGACCCAGTACTTC; D gene: TRBD2; J gene: TRBJ2-5; V gene: TRBV18; clone size: NA
CDR3 protein: CASSFSGISTDTQYF; CDR3 DNA: TGTGCCAGCAGCTTTAGCGGGATCAGCACAGATACGCAGTATTTT; D gene: TRBD2; J gene: TRBJ2-3; V gene: TRBV5-8; clone size: NA
CDR3 protein: CASSLSRGQGGADTQYF; CDR3 DNA: TGTGCCAGCAGCTTAAGCCGGGGGCAGGGAGGGGCAGATACGCAGTATTTT; D gene: NA; J gene: TRBJ2-3; V gene: TRBV7-3; clone size: NA
CDR3 protein: CASGFRTSGDNEQFF; CDR3 DNA: TGCGCCAGCGGTTTTCGCACGTCAGGGGACAATGAGCAGTTCTTC; D gene: NA; J gene: TRBJ2-1; V gene: TRBV5-1; clone size: NA
CDR3 protein: CASSKFGWGQGATSANYGYTF; CDR3 DNA: TGTGCCAGCAGCAAGTTTGGGTGGGGACAGGGGGCAACTTCGGCCAACTATGGCTACACCTTC; D gene: TRBD1; J gene: TRBJ1-2; V gene: TRBV28; clone size: NA
CDR3 protein: CASIEKGGGTDTQYF; CDR3 DNA: TGTGCCAGCATCGAAAAGGGCGGGGGCACAGATACGCAGTATTTT; D gene: NA; J gene: TRBJ2-3; V gene: TRBV25-1; clone size: NA
CDR3 protein: CASSSPRGTGFHEQYF; CDR3 DNA: TGTGCCAGCAGCTCGCCCCGCGGGACAGGGTTTCACGAGCAGTACTTC; D gene: TRBD1; J gene: TRBJ2-7; V gene: TRBV11-3; clone size: NA
CDR3 protein: CASLDSRRAGGQFF; CDR3 DNA: TGTGCCAGCCTGGACAGTCGACGGGCGGGAGGGCAGTTCTTC; D gene: TRBD2; J gene: TRBJ2-1; V gene: TRBV19; clone size: NA
CDR3 protein: CATSRDVDGETQYF; CDR3 DNA: TGTGCCACCAGCAGAGATGTGGACGGGGAGACCCAGTACTTC; D gene: NA; J gene: TRBJ2-5; V gene: TRBV15; clone size: NA
CDR3 protein: CASSISLERPSYNEQFF; CDR3 DNA: TGTGCCAGTAGTATATCCCTTGAACGTCCTTCCTACAATGAGCAGTTCTTC; D gene: NA; J gene: TRBJ2-1; V gene: TRBV19; clone size: NA
CDR3 protein: CASSSPGLAGGRNHYEQYF; CDR3 DNA: TGTGCCAGCAGCTCCCCGGGACTAGCGGGAGGCCGAAATCACTACGAGCAGTACTTC; D gene: TRBD2; J gene: TRBJ2-7; V gene: TRBV5-4; clone size: NA
CDR3 protein: CASSSPEQYF; CDR3 DNA: TGTGCCAGCAGTTCCCCGGAGCAGTACTTC; D gene: NA; J gene: TRBJ2-7; V gene: TRBV27; clone size: NA
CDR3 protein: CASRLTSGIDTQYF; CDR3 DNA: TGTGCCAGCAGACTGACTAGCGGGATAGATACGCAGTATTTT; D gene: TRBD2; J gene: TRBJ2-3; V gene: TRBV6-6; clone size: once
CDR3 protein: CASSIEDGKQYF; CDR3 DNA: TGTGCCAGTAGTATAGAAGATGGGAAGCAGTACTTC; D gene: NA; J gene: TRBJ2-7; V gene: TRBV19; clone size: NA
CDR3 protein: CASSPGLPTNNEQFF; CDR3 DNA: TGTGCCAGCTCACCCGGACTACCGACAAACAATGAGCAGTTCTTC; D gene: NA; J gene: TRBJ2-1; V gene: TRBV18; clone size: NA
CDR3 protein: CASSIDKTGQIKQYF; CDR3 DNA: TGTGCCAGCAGCATCGATAAGACAGGGCAAATCAAGCAGTACTTC; D gene: TRBD1; J gene: TRBJ2-7; V gene: TRBV5-4; clone size: NA
CDR3 protein: CASSLEGSTEAFF; CDR3 DNA: TGTGCCAGCAGCTTAGAGGGGTCGACTGAAGCTTTCTTT; D gene: NA; J gene: TRBJ1-1; V gene: TRBV7-8; clone size: NA
CDR3 protein: CARSLARRGRHFVYGYTF; CDR3 DNA: TGTGCCAGAAGCTTGGCCCGGCGGGGGAGACATTTTGTCTATGGCTACACCTTC; D gene: NA; J gene: TRBJ1-2; V gene: TRBV5-3; clone size: NA
CDR3 protein: CASSLLEETQYF; CDR3 DNA: TGCGCCAGCAGCCTTCTAGAGGAGACCCAGTACTTC; D gene: NA; J gene: TRBJ2-5; V gene: TRBV5-1; clone size: NA
CDR3 protein: CASRRQGADQPQHF; CDR3 DNA: TGTGCCAGCAGGCGACAGGGGGCCGATCAGCCCCAGCATTTT; D gene: TRBD1; J gene: TRBJ1-5; V gene: TRBV28; clone size: few